This is a list of T cell receptor beta chains from one sample in a study of blood T cell repertoires in COVID-19. Sequencing was performed with immunoSEQ multiplex PCR; in TCRdb, only in-frame clones are kept and a portion is missing. Of approximately 170,000 clones listed, less than 90% are singletons. Sequenced: peripheral blood. The receptors originated from a woman in her fifties or sixties with COVID-19, enrolled during active disease. CDR3s include the opening cysteine and the closing phenylalanine or tryptophan. D genes are given only for firm matches. Clone size is not always given. Where it is, it says once, few, many or a class for expanded clones.

D: .
size: .
V: TRBV6-5
J: TRBJ1-5
DNA: TGTGCCAGCGCTTCGCAGAGCAATCAGCCCCAGCATTTT
CDR3: CASASQSNQPQHF

D: .
size: .
V: TRBV6-2/TRBV6-3
J: TRBJ1-5
DNA: TGTGCCAGCAGCCCTGACGGGGGCCTCGCGGGGGGAAATCAGCCCCAGCATTTT
CDR3: CASSPDGGLAGGNQPQHF

D: .
size: .
V: TRBV9
J: TRBJ2-7
DNA: TGTGCCAGCAGCGTAGGACAGGCCGTAGGCGAGCAGTACTTC
CDR3: CASSVGQAVGEQYF

D: .
size: .
V: TRBV9
J: TRBJ1-5
DNA: TGTGCCAGCAGCGTCCTTCGGGATCAGCCCCAGCATTTT
CDR3: CASSVLRDQPQHF

D: .
size: .
V: TRBV11-3
J: TRBJ1-3
DNA: TGTGCCAGCAGCTTAGGACAAAGTGGAAACACCATATATTTT
CDR3: CASSLGQSGNTIYF

D: TRBD2
size: .
V: TRBV9
J: TRBJ2-3
DNA: TGTGCCAGCAGCCCCCTAGCGGGAGGTTATCGGGATACGCAGTATTTT
CDR3: CASSPLAGGYRDTQYF

D: .
size: .
V: TRBV19
J: TRBJ1-4
DNA: TGTGCCAGTAGTCCGTCGGACTCCCCTGGAGAAAAACTGTTTTTT
CDR3: CASSPSDSPGEKLFF

D: .
size: .
V: TRBV6-5
J: TRBJ1-2
DNA: TGTGCCAGCAGCCCAGGGGCCACCCTAGTCTATGGCTACACCTTC
CDR3: CASSPGATLVYGYTF

D: TRBD1
size: .
V: TRBV28
J: TRBJ2-5
DNA: TGTGCCAGCAGTTTAGGACAGGGGGTACGGGAGACCCAGTACTTC
CDR3: CASSLGQGVRETQYF

D: TRBD1
size: .
V: TRBV2
J: TRBJ2-7
DNA: TGTGCCAGCAGAGGGACAGGGGTCTCTCCCTCCTACGAGCAGTACTTC
CDR3: CASRGTGVSPSYEQYF

D: TRBD1
size: .
V: TRBV24-1
J: TRBJ2-3
DNA: TGTGCCACCAGTGACCGGGACAGCTCCTTCACAGATACGCAGTATTTT
CDR3: CATSDRDSSFTDTQYF

D: TRBD2
size: .
V: TRBV7-9
J: TRBJ2-7
DNA: TGTGCCAGCAGTTTCCATTCCGGACTAGCTCTCCACGAGCAGTACTTC
CDR3: CASSFHSGLALHEQYF

D: .
size: .
V: TRBV7-2
J: TRBJ2-7
DNA: TGTGCCAGCAGCTCAGGGACTCTTACCTACGAGCAGTACTTC
CDR3: CASSSGTLTYEQYF

D: .
size: once
V: TRBV6-6
J: TRBJ1-4
DNA: TGTGCCAGCACGAGGCTGGTAGCTAATGAAAAACTGTTTTTT
CDR3: CASTRLVANEKLFF

D: .
size: few
V: TRBV7-2
J: TRBJ2-7
DNA: TGTGCCAGCAGCTTGGGCGGGGAAATTTACGAGCAGTACTTC
CDR3: CASSLGGEIYEQYF

D: TRBD1
size: .
V: TRBV2
J: TRBJ2-4
DNA: TGTGCCAGCAGCGCACGGACAGGGCCTCTAGCCAAAAACATTCAGTACTTC
CDR3: CASSARTGPLAKNIQYF

D: .
size: .
V: TRBV6-5
J: TRBJ2-3
DNA: TGTGCCAGCAGTTACTCTGGGCAGGGACTCACAGATACGCAGTATTTT
CDR3: CASSYSGQGLTDTQYF